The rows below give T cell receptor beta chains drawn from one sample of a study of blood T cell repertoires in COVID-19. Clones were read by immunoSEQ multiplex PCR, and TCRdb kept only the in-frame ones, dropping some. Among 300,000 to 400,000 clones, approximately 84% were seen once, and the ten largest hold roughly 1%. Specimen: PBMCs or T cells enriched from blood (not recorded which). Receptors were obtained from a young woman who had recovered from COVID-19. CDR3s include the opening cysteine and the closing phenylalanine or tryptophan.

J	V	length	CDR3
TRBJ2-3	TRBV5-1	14	CASSQGGEADTQYF
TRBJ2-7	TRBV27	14	CASSTRQSSYEQYF
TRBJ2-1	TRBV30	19	CAWERNRGRWSSGANEQFF
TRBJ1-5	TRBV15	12	CATSSPFQPQHF
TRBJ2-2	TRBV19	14	CASSSAGGTGELFF
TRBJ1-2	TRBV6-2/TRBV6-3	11	CASSYGFGYTF
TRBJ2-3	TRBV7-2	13	CASSSQGADTQYF
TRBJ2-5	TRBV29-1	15	CSVEGQRGGRETQYF
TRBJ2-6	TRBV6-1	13	CASSEAVSNVLTF
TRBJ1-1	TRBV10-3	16	CAISGGQQERNTEAFF
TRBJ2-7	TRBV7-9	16	CASSFPDDRGSYEQYF
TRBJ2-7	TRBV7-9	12	CASSWSAYEQYF
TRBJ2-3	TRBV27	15	CASNPGTGGTDTQYF
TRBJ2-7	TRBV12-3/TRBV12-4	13	CASRLQGTYEQYF
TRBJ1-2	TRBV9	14	CASRPDRTAGGYTF
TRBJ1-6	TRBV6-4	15	CASSETGEGNSPLHF
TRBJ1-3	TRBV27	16	CAGRRQTGVSGNTIYF
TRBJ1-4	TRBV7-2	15	CASSLSGQGNEKLFF
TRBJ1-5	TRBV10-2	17	CASSQGPPEGGNQPQHF
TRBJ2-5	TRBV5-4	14	CASSSLAGAETQYF
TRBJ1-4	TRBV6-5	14	CASSSGTESEKLFF
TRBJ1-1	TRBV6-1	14	CASSEPVMNTEAFF
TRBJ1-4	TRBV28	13	CASSPRANEKLFF
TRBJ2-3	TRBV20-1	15	CSASVGGASTDTQYF
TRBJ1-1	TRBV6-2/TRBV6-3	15	CASSRIRTGITEAFF
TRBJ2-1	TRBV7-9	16	CASSFPDRDTYNEQFF
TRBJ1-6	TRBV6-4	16	CASSEGQGAQNSPLHF
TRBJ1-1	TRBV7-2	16	CASSFGRQGLSTEAFF
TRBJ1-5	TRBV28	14	CASTEGGGHQPQHF
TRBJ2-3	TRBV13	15	CASSLQGASTDTQYF
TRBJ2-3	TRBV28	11	CASSSTDTQYF
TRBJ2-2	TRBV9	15	CASSSGGAETGELFF
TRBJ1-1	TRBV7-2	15	CASSLATGQNTEAFF
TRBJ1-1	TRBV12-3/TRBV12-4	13	CASSWGGNTEAFF
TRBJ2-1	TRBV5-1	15	CASSFGQGSHNEQFF
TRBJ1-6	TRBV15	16	CATSRDVGGVLSPLHF
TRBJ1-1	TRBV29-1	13	CSVLRRGNTEAFF
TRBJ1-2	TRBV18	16	CASSPPSGQGAGGYTF
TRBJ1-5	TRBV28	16	CASSLLGTGGNQPQHF
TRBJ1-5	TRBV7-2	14	CASSLDRGNQPQHF